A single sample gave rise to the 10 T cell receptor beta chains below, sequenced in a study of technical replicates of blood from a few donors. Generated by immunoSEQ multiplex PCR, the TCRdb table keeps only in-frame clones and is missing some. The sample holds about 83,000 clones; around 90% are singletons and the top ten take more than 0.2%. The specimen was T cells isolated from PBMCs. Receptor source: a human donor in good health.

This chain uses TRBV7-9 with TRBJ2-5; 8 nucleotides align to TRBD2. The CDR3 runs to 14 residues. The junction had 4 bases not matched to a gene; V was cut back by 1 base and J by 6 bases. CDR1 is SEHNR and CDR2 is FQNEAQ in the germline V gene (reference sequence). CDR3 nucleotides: TGTGCCAGCAGCTTAGAACGGGAGGGGAAGACCCAGTACTTC. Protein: CASSLEREGKTQYF.

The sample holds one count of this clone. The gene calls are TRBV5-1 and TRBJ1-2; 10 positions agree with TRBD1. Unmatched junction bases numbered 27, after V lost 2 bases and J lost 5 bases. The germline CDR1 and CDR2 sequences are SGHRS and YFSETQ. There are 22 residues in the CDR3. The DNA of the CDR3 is TGCGCCAGCAGCTTCCCAAACCCTGGCACATTTAAGACAGGGGGCGATGAATATGGCTACACCTTC. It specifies CASSFPNPGTFKTGGDEYGYTF.

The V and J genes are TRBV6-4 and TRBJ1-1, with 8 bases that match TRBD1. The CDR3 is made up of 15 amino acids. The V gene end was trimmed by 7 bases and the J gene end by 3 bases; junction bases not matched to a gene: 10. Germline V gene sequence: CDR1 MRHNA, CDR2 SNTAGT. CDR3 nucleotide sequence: TGTGCCAGCAAGAATCAGGGGGCGGATGACACTGAAGCTTTCTTT. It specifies CASKNQGADDTEAFF.

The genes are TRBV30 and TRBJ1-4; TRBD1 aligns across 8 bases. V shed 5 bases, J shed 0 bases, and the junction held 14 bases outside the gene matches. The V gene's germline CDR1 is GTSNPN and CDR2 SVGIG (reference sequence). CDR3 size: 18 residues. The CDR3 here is CAWARDRPLWATNEKLFF. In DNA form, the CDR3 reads TGTGCCTGGGCCCGGGACAGGCCACTATGGGCAACTAATGAAAAACTGTTTTTT.

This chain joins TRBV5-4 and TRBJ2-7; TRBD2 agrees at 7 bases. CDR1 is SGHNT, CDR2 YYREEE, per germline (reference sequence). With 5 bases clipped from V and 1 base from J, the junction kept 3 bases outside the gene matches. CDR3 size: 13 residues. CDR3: CASRRGGSYEQYF. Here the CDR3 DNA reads TGTGCCAGCAGACGCGGGGGTTCCTACGAGCAGTACTTC.

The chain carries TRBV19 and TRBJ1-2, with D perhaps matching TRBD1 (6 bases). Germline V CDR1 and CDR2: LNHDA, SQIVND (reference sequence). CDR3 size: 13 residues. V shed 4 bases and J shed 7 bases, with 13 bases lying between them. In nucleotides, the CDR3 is TGTGCCAGTAGTACCGGACAGCTGCGTGGCTACACCTTC. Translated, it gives CASSTGQLRGYTF. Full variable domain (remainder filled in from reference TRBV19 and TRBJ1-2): DGGITQSPKYLFRKEGQNVTLSCEQNLNHDAMYWYRQDPGQGLRLIYYSQIVNDFQKGDIAEGYSVSREKKESFPLTVTSAQKNPTAFYLCASSTGQLRGYTFGSGTRLTVV.

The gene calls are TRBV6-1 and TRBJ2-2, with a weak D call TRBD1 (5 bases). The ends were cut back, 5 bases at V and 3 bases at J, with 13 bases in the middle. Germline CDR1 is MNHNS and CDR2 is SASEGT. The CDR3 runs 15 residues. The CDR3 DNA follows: TGTGCCAGCAGTCCCGGACACGCTTACACCGGGGAGCTGTTTTTT. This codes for CASSPGHAYTGELFF.

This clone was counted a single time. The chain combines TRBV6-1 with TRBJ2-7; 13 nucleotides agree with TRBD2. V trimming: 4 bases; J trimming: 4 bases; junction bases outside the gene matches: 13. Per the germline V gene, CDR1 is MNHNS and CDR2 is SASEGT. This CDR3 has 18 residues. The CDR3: CASSGRTRLAGGQYEQYF. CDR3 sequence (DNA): TGTGCCAGCAGTGGACGTACTCGACTAGCGGGAGGTCAGTACGAGCAGTACTTC.

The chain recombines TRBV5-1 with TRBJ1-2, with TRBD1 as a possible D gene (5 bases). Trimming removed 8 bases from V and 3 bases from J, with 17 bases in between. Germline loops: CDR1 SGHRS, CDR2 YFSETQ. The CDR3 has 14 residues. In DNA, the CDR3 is TGCGCCAGGAGGGACTTCAACCGGGACTATGGCTACACCTTC. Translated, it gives CARRDFNRDYGYTF.

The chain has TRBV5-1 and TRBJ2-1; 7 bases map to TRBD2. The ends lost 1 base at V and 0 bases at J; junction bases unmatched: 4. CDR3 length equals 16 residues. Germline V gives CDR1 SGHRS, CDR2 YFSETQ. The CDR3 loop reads CASSLLLASSYNEQFF. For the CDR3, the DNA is TGCGCCAGCAGCTTGCTACTAGCGAGCTCCTACAATGAGCAGTTCTTC.